This TCR beta chain stems from a study of T cells in Graves' hyperthyroidism and ophthalmopathy. General study findings and limits: Also found in blood were most expanded thyroid clonotypes above 0.001. A model using 13 V-J features told ophthalmopathy apart from stable hyperthyroidism.

This clonotype was seen repeatedly, ten times or more. The antigen remains undetermined. With 3 bases clipped from V and 5 bases from J, the junction kept 6 bases outside the gene matches. There are 15 residues in the CDR3. CDR1 and CDR2 (germline): SGHRS, YFSETQ. RNA transcripts provided the source from which TCR beta CDR3 regions were amplified. The TCR CDR3 first-round RT-PCR relied on the HTBI primer set. TCRdb itself ran the multiplex PCR reads through MiXCR, one entry per CDR3 protein. The table shows around 560,000 distinct CDR3 sequences, with approximately 15% occurring only once. The study left out patients who had uncontrolled infection, other autoimmune disease, pregnancy or lactation.

The clonotype originates from a woman under 30 with Graves' hyperthyroidism. What was sequenced was blood. The rearrangement uses TRBV5-1 and TRBJ2-7, with 12 bases aligning to TRBD2. In DNA form, the CDR3 reads TGCGCCAGCAGCTGGCGACTAGCGGGAGTCGACGAGCAGTACTTC. It yields the protein CASSWRLAGVDEQYF.